This passage covers 29 T cell receptor beta chains from one sample sequenced in a study of T cells expressing NK-cell markers. TCRdb reprocessed the 5' RACE reads and keeps a single row for each CDR3 protein, giving no DNA. This sample contains 200,000 to 300,000 distinct CDR3 sequences. Material for sequencing was blood T cells: a sorted CD56 or NKG2C T cell subset, CD4+ or CD8+ T cells, or bulk PBMC T cells (not recorded which). The receptors shown here come from a man aged 18 to 30 in good health.

The chain couples TRBV18 to TRBJ1-6; TCRdb gives TRBD1 as the D gene, but with no DNA this cannot be confirmed. Germline loops: CDR1 KGHSH, CDR2 LQKENI. This CDR3 comprises 16 residues. CDR3 sequence reads: CASSLPLGRTNSPLHF.

The chain links TRBV5-1 to TRBJ1-1. CDR1 is SGHRS and CDR2 is YFSETQ in the germline V gene. The CDR3 runs 16 residues. The CDR3 here is CASSPRDLILNTEAFF.

The chain is built from TRBV10-2 and TRBJ2-1; with no DNA, the TCRdb D assignment of TRBD2 cannot be verified. Per germline, CDR1 WSHSY and CDR2 SAAADI. The CDR3 runs to 14 residues. The CDR3 is CASIPGGAGNEQFF.

The chain links TRBV5-1 to TRBJ2-5; TCRdb lists TRBD1, though no DNA is available to test this call. In germline, CDR1 is SGHRS, CDR2 YFSETQ. There are 14 residues in the CDR3. The CDR3 protein is CASSRKDRKETQYF.

The chain carries TRBV20-1 and TRBJ2-1; TCRdb's D call of TRBD2 is untestable without DNA. The CDR3 runs 14 residues. CDR1 DFQATT and CDR2 SNEGSKA come from the germline V gene (reference sequence). The CDR3 loop is CSAPNSGDWNEQFF.

The chain couples TRBV7-9 to TRBJ2-3; TCRdb names TRBD2, which stays unverified in the absence of DNA. The germline CDR1 and CDR2 sequences are SEHNR and FQNEAQ (reference sequence). The CDR3 contains 15 residues. CDR3 sequence: CASRRLAGTTDTQYF.

The rearrangement joins TRBV20-1 to TRBJ2-5. The CDR3 runs to 12 residues. From germline, CDR1 is DFQATT and CDR2 SNEGSKA (reference sequence). The CDR3 here is CSARSWQETQYF.

The chain couples TRBV4-3 to TRBJ2-1; the D call from TCRdb, TRBD1, cannot be confirmed without DNA. This CDR3 is built from 15 residues. Germline CDR1 reads LGHNA; CDR2 reads YSLEER. CDR3 protein: CASSLQGRLYNEQFF.

The chain recombines TRBV3-1 with TRBJ2-3. CDR1 is LGHDT, CDR2 YNNKEL, per germline (reference sequence). The CDR3 runs to 16 residues. The CDR3 here is CASSQDPVLSTDTQYF.

The chain employs TRBV5-1 and TRBJ2-1; TCRdb proposes TRBD2, but this gene call is untestable without DNA. This CDR3 contains 14 residues. Germline CDR1 is SGHRS and CDR2 is YFSETQ. This CDR3 reads CASTRTSGHNEQFF.

The gene calls are TRBV28 and TRBJ2-7; no DNA is available, so the TRBD2 call from TCRdb remains unchecked. This CDR3 has 16 residues. Germline CDR1 reads MDHEN; CDR2 reads SYDVKM. The CDR3 sequence: CASSPYTSGASYEQYF.

The chain links TRBV7-9 to TRBJ2-4; no DNA is available, so the TRBD1 call from TCRdb remains unchecked. This CDR3 is built from 15 residues. Germline V CDR1 and CDR2: SEHNR, FQNEAQ (reference sequence). CDR3 amino acids: CASSLYSGTKNIQYF.

CDR3 in amino acids: CASKAGDQKQETQYF. This rearrangement joins TRBV12-3 or TRBV12-4 to TRBJ2-5; TCRdb designates TRBD1, a call that cannot be tested without DNA. CDR3 length: 15 amino acids.

The J gene is TRBJ2-4, the V gene TRBV3-1; TCRdb indicates TRBD1, and absent DNA this call remains unverified. The CDR3 sequence is 16 residues long. From germline, CDR1 is LGHDT and CDR2 YNNKEL (reference sequence). CDR3 protein: CASSHTGGSAKNIQYF.

The J gene is TRBJ2-1, the V gene TRBV12-3 or TRBV12-4; TCRdb reports TRBD1, a call that lacks DNA to check it against. The CDR3 is made up of 14 amino acids. The CDR3 sequence: CASTGRTGRNEQFF.

V is TRBV7-9 and J is TRBJ2-7; no DNA is available, so the TRBD1 call from TCRdb remains unchecked. Germline V gives CDR1 SEHNR, CDR2 FQNEAQ (reference sequence). The CDR3 covers 14 residues. The CDR3 spells CASSSGDRGYEQYF.

The chain couples TRBV20-1 to TRBJ2-1; without DNA, the TCRdb call of TRBD1 cannot be checked. The CDR3 has 16 amino acids. CDR1 is DFQATT, CDR2 SNEGSKA, per germline (reference sequence). CDR3 region: CSADITLGGPYNEQFF.

The chain employs TRBV3-1 and TRBJ2-2; TCRdb's D call of TRBD1 is untestable without DNA. This CDR3 contains 16 residues. The V gene's germline CDR1 is LGHDT and CDR2 YNNKEL (reference sequence). CDR3 sequence reads: CASSQELTGSPGELFF. The full variable domain, its missing parts supplied by reference TRBV3-1 and TRBJ2-2, is DTAVSQTPKYLVTQMGNDKSIKCEQNLGHDTMYWYKQDSKKFLKIMFSYNNKELIINETVPNRFSPKSPDKAHLNLHINSLELGDSAVYFCASSQELTGSPGELFFGEGSRLTVL.

The V call is TRBV6-1, the J call TRBJ2-3; with no DNA, the TCRdb D assignment of TRBD2 cannot be verified. Germline V gene data show CDR1 as MNHNS and CDR2 as SASEGT. The CDR3 contains 17 residues. The CDR3 here is CASSALGLHLSTDTQYF.

This chain uses TRBV5-1 with TRBJ2-1. The CDR3 covers 15 residues. CDR1 and CDR2 (germline): SGHRS, YFSETQ. This chain's CDR3 is CASSSPKSSYNEQFF.

The CDR3 is CASSFLGDQETQYF. The chain is built from TRBV28 and TRBJ2-5. The germline V gene encodes CDR1 MDHEN and CDR2 SYDVKM. CDR3 size: 14 residues. The full variable domain, with the rest looked up from reference TRBV28 and TRBJ2-5, is DVKVTQSSRYLVKRTGEKVFLECVQDMDHENMFWYRQDPGLGLRLIYFSYDVKMKEKGDIPEGYSVSREKKERFSLILESASTNQTSMYLCASSFLGDQETQYFGPGTRLLVL.

This chain joins TRBV20-1 and TRBJ1-2. The CDR3 spans 14 residues. Germline CDR1 reads DFQATT; CDR2 reads SNEGSKA (reference sequence). The CDR3 loop is CSASGFDTEHGYTF.

The rearrangement links TRBV25-1 to TRBJ2-2; TCRdb proposes TRBD2, but this gene call is untestable without DNA. Germline CDR1 reads MGHDK; CDR2 reads SYGVNS. The CDR3 has 16 amino acids. The CDR3 sequence: CASSDLRQGDTGELFF.

The chain uses TRBV6-5 and TRBJ2-1; TCRdb proposes TRBD2, but this gene call is untestable without DNA. This CDR3 spans 16 amino acids. CDR1 MNHEY and CDR2 SVGAGI come from the germline V gene. CDR3 loop: CASSFFGSGSLGEQFF.

The chain has TRBV12-3 or TRBV12-4 and TRBJ1-2; the TRBD1 assignment by TCRdb is unverifiable without DNA. This CDR3 has 14 amino acids. CDR3 loop: CASTVGQVAYGYTF.

The rearrangement uses TRBV18 and TRBJ2-3; there is no DNA to check the TCRdb D call of TRBD1. This CDR3 is built from 14 residues. Germline V lookup: CDR1 KGHSH, CDR2 LQKENI. The chain's CDR3 is CASSPRGETDTQYF. The full variable domain, in which reference TRBV18 and TRBJ2-3 provide the parts outside the CDR3, is NAGVMQNPRHLVRRRGQEARLRCSPMKGHSHVYWYRQLPEEGLKFMVYLQKENIIDESGMPKERFSAEFPKEGPSILRIQQVVRGDSAAYFCASSPRGETDTQYFGPGTRLTVL.

The chain has TRBV4-3 and TRBJ1-2. The length of the CDR3 is 15 residues. CDR1 LGHNA and CDR2 YSLEER come from the germline V gene. Here the CDR3 reads CASSQETKDLGGYTF.

The chain uses TRBV10-3 and TRBJ2-1; TCRdb reports TRBD1, a call that lacks DNA to check it against. This CDR3 is built from 15 residues. Germline CDR1 reads ENHRY; CDR2 reads SYGVKD. CDR3 sequence reads: CAISGSQGTYNEQFF.

V and J are TRBV11-2 and TRBJ2-7; TCRdb picks TRBD1, but there is no DNA to check that call. The CDR3 extends over 15 amino acids. Germline lookup yields CDR1 SGHAT and CDR2 FQNNGV. The CDR3 region is CASSRGREIAGEQYF.